The next 27 T cell receptor beta chains were all read from a single sample in a study of monozygotic twins with inflammatory bowel disease. From its re-call of the 5' RACE reads, TCRdb lists each CDR3 protein once, without DNA. Its clone listing holds roughly 200,000 distinct CDR3 sequences. Sequencing was carried out using blood. The receptors come from a human donor with ulcerative colitis or Crohn's disease, or a healthy co-twin of an affected twin (not recorded which).

The chain couples TRBV10-3 to TRBJ2-2; absent DNA, TCRdb's TRBD1 call cannot be checked. The CDR3 is 20 residues long. Germline V gene lookup returns CDR1 ENHRY and CDR2 SYGVKD. CDR3 in amino acids: CAISESGRQGTTSNTGELFF.

This chain joins TRBV12-3 or TRBV12-4 and TRBJ2-3; TCRdb's D call, TRBD2, is unchecked because there is no DNA. CDR3 length: 15 residues. Here the CDR3 reads CASTTGLAYTDTQYF.

The V and J genes are TRBV20-1 and TRBJ1-2; TCRdb outputs TRBD1, but without DNA this stays unchecked. CDR1 and CDR2 (germline): DFQATT, SNEGSKA (reference sequence). The CDR3 has 13 amino acids. CDR3 protein: CSAPGLGTYGYTF.

The rearrangement uses TRBV29-1 and TRBJ1-2. The length of the CDR3 is 12 residues. CDR1 and CDR2 (germline): SQVTM, ANQGSEA. CDR3: CSVDPQNYGYTF. The variable domain in full, with the rest retrieved from reference TRBV29-1 and TRBJ1-2, is SAVISQKPSRDICQRGTSLTIQCQVDSQVTMMFWYRQQPGQSLTLIATANQGSEATYESGFVIDKFPISRPNLTFSTLTVSNMSPEDSSIYLCSVDPQNYGYTFGSGTRLTVV.

V gene TRBV20-1 combines with J gene TRBJ2-2; TCRdb reports TRBD2, a call that lacks DNA to check it against. The CDR3 length is 19 residues. The germline gives CDR1 DFQATT, CDR2 SNEGSKA (reference sequence). The CDR3 reads CSARDDGLAGGANTGELFF.

This chain joins TRBV12-3 or TRBV12-4 and TRBJ2-1; the D call of TRBD2 rests on TCRdb alone, since no DNA is present to check it. This CDR3 is 15 amino acids long. This CDR3 reads CASSLTSGRYNEQFF.

The rearrangement links TRBV6-2 or TRBV6-3 to TRBJ1-1; TCRdb calls TRBD1, which cannot be checked without DNA. The CDR3 extends over 16 amino acids. CDR1 and CDR2 from the germline V gene are MNHEY and SVGEGT. The CDR3 loop reads CASHPTGGFMNTEAFF.

The rearrangement links TRBV15 to TRBJ2-5; TCRdb names TRBD2, which stays unverified in the absence of DNA. The CDR3 contains 12 residues. Germline values: CDR1 LNHNV, CDR2 YYDKDF (reference sequence). The CDR3 here is CATRTSWETQYF.

The chain combines TRBV6-1 with TRBJ2-1. The CDR3 sequence is 15 residues long. Germline loops: CDR1 MNHNS, CDR2 SASEGT. CDR3 sequence reads: CASRVAVSSYNEQFF.

The CDR3: CASSPLGGLINEQFF. The rearrangement links TRBV5-5 to TRBJ2-1; the D call from TCRdb, TRBD1, cannot be confirmed without DNA. This CDR3 comprises 15 residues. CDR1 is SGHKS, CDR2 YYEKEE, per germline (reference sequence).

The rearrangement joins TRBV20-1 to TRBJ2-3; as DNA is missing, the TRBD2 call by TCRdb cannot be tested. Germline CDR1 DFQATT, CDR2 SNEGSKA (reference sequence). The CDR3 is made up of 14 amino acids. CDR3 in amino acids: CSARGLAGTDTQYF.

The V gene is TRBV24-1, the J gene TRBJ2-5; without DNA, the TCRdb call of TRBD2 cannot be checked. The CDR3 has 14 residues. Germline V gene lookup returns CDR1 KGHDR and CDR2 SFDVKD. CDR3 sequence reads: CATSAATSVGTQYF.

V gene TRBV3-1 combines with J gene TRBJ2-6. The CDR3 runs 16 residues. Germline V gene lookup returns CDR1 LGHDT and CDR2 YNNKEL (reference sequence). CDR3 sequence reads: CASSPMDLSGANVLTF.

The chain joins TRBV6-5 to TRBJ2-7. Per the germline V gene, CDR1 is MNHEY and CDR2 is SVGAGI. The CDR3 is made up of 14 amino acids. CDR3 residues: CASSSPGLSYEQYF.

V and J are TRBV7-2 and TRBJ2-4; the D call of TRBD1 rests on TCRdb alone, since no DNA is present to check it. Looked up from germline, CDR1 is SGHTA and CDR2 is FQGNSA. The CDR3 sequence is 13 residues long. The CDR3 reads CASGFRPENIQYF.

The chain recombines TRBV9 with TRBJ2-1; TCRdb picks TRBD2, but there is no DNA to check that call. Per the germline V gene, CDR1 is SGDLS and CDR2 is YYNGEE. This CDR3 has 17 residues. CDR3 amino acids: CASSVGLGLAGRNEQFF.

The rearrangement links TRBV11-2 to TRBJ2-1. Germline V gene lookup returns CDR1 SGHAT and CDR2 FQNNGV. This CDR3 has 15 residues. This CDR3 is CASSFTAGLNNEQFF.

V is TRBV4-2 and J is TRBJ1-2. This CDR3 is 15 amino acids long. Germline-derived CDR1 and CDR2 are LGHNA and YNFKEQ. This chain's CDR3 is CASSQGAADHYGYTF.

The chain uses TRBV6-1 and TRBJ2-2; TCRdb's D call, TRBD2, is unchecked because there is no DNA. This CDR3 region has 15 residues. In germline, CDR1 is MNHNS, CDR2 SASEGT. The CDR3 loop reads CASRGGGRETGELFF.

V usage is TRBV5-1 and J usage is TRBJ2-5; without DNA, the TCRdb call of TRBD1 cannot be checked. The germline V gene has CDR1 SGHRS and CDR2 YFSETQ. This CDR3 has 17 residues. CDR3 sequence: CASSLASGSVLPETQYF.

The chain has TRBV10-3 and TRBJ1-6; the TRBD1 assignment by TCRdb is unverifiable without DNA. The CDR3 is 17 residues long. Germline V gene data show CDR1 as ENHRY and CDR2 as SYGVKD. The CDR3 here is CAISNNPGTGRGSPLHF.

V is TRBV20-1 and J is TRBJ1-1. The length of the CDR3 is 11 residues. Germline-derived CDR1 and CDR2 are DFQATT and SNEGSKA (reference sequence). The CDR3 reads CSASGNTEAFF.

V is TRBV20-1 and J is TRBJ1-2; the D gene TCRdb calls, TRBD1, cannot be checked with no DNA. This CDR3 region has 14 residues. Germline CDR1 DFQATT, CDR2 SNEGSKA (reference sequence). Here the CDR3 reads CSAPRQQGAGGYTF.

The CDR3 loop reads CASSNLGSGSGANVLTF. The chain has TRBV3-1 and TRBJ2-6. This CDR3 comprises 17 residues. Germline V lookup: CDR1 LGHDT, CDR2 YNNKEL (reference sequence).

The rearrangement uses TRBV5-4 and TRBJ2-3; as DNA is missing, the TRBD2 call by TCRdb cannot be tested. This CDR3 has 15 residues. Germline CDR1 reads SGHNT; CDR2 reads YYREEE (reference sequence). CDR3 region: CASSTGLAVTDTQYF.

The chain is built from TRBV7-2 and TRBJ2-7. The CDR3 is 12 residues long. Germline V gene sequence: CDR1 SGHTA, CDR2 FQGNSA. The CDR3 loop is CASSRLTYEQYF. Looking up the rest from reference TRBV7-2 and TRBJ2-7 gives the full variable domain: GAGVSQSPSNKVTEKGKDVELRCDPISGHTALYWYRQSLGQGLEFLIYFQGNSAPDKSGLPSDRFSAERTGGSVSTLTIQRTQQEDSAVYLCASSRLTYEQYFGPGTRLTVT.

The gene calls are TRBV3-1 and TRBJ1-1; no DNA is available, so the TRBD1 call from TCRdb remains unchecked. There are 16 residues in the CDR3. CDR1 and CDR2 (germline): LGHDT, YNNKEL (reference sequence). The CDR3 spells CASSLAGTGLTTEAFF.